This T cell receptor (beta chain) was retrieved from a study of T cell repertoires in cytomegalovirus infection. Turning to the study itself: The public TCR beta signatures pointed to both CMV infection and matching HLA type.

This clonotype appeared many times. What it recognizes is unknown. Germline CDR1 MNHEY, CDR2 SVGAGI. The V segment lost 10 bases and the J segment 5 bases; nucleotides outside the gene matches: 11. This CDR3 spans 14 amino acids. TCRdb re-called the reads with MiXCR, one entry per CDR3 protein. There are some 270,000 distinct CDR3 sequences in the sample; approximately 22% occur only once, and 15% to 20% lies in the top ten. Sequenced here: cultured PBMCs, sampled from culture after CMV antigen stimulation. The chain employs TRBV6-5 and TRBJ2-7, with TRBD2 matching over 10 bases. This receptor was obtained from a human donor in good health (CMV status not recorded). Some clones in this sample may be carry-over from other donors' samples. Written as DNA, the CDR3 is TGTGCCACCCTAAGCCTAGCGGGAGATCACGAGCAGTACTTC. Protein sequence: CATLSLAGDHEQYF.